This T cell receptor beta chain was sequenced during a study of response to subunit inactivated influenza vaccine. This clonotype was counted ten times or more. The antigen remains unidentified. Notes on the study in general: Only a handful of new T cells, the authors suggested, are recruited with each seasonal influenza vaccination.

The length of the CDR3 is 15 residues. Trimming at V came to 2 bases and at J to 2 bases, leaving 4 bases not matched to a gene. Germline CDR1 reads SGHRS; CDR2 reads YFSETQ. TCRdb processed the RT-PCR reads anew with MiXCR; each CDR3 protein has one entry. The sample consists of approximately 500,000 distinct CDR3 sequences, roughly 13% of them appearing once. The TCR sequence derives from a man aged 50 or older who received an inactivated influenza vaccine. The material sequenced was PBMCs from blood, taken roughly 48 days after vaccination. V gene TRBV5-1 combines with J gene TRBJ2-3, with 8 bases fitting TRBD1. CDR3 loop: CASSLGDRITDTQYF. CDR3 in DNA: TGCGCCAGCAGCTTAGGGGACAGGATCACAGATACGCAGTATTTT.